The 2 T cell receptor beta chains presented below share a single source sample, sequenced in a study of cytomegalovirus exposure and HLA in healthy donors. The data were produced by immunoSEQ multiplex PCR, yet TCRdb's version contains in-frame clones alone and is incomplete. The data show 150,000 to 200,000 clones, around four fifths seen once. Sequencing input: PBMCs. The source is a man aged 25-40 years in good health and CMV-seropositive.

The J gene is TRBJ2-5, the V gene TRBV9; D may be TRBD2 (6 bases). The CDR3 totals 16 residues. The germline V gene encodes CDR1 SGDLS and CDR2 YYNGEE. The V gene lost 5 bases and the J gene lost 2 bases, with 19 bases spanning the gap. The CDR3 loop reads CASRPGGTAGQETQYF. CDR3 nucleotides: TGTGCCAGCAGGCCTGGGGGGACTGCGGGGCAAGAGACCCAGTACTTC.

CDR3 residues: CASSLIGEYTEAFF. CDR3 nucleotide sequence: TGTGCCAGCAGCTTAATCGGGGAATACACTGAAGCTTTCTTT. The genes are TRBV7-3 and TRBJ1-1; D is undetermined. V was pared by 1 base and J by 3 bases, with 9 bases between. The CDR3 length is 14 residues. Germline V gives CDR1 SGHTA, CDR2 FQGTGA.